This T cell receptor (beta chain) was documented in a study of blood T cell repertoires in COVID-19. About the study: Samples came from the United States, Italy and Spain, spanning acute and convalescent COVID-19. Sources were T cells, B-cell-depleted T cells, or PBMCs; the material itself was cDNA or gDNA.

Original data processing: Using reference gene primer amplification, nucleated cell counts were estimated. Repertoires were generated with immunoSEQ multiplex PCR, while TCRdb's copy carries only in-frame clones and drops some. V, J and clone size reflect that table, while D and trimming were determined from the DNA. Found here are around 160,000 clones, 85% to 90% of them singletons; the top ten hold 10% to 13%. The V and J ends lost 3 bases and 4 bases, in that order; junction bases with no gene match: 8. CDR3 size: 15 residues. Germline V CDR1 and CDR2: MDHEN, SYDVKM. Patients at the Seattle site were enrolled during active infection and followed longitudinally.

This receptor was taken from a woman in her seventies with COVID-19, enrolled during active disease. Sequencing used peripheral blood. V gene TRBV28 combines with J gene TRBJ1-1, with TRBD1 matching 7 bases. The DNA for the CDR3 is TGTGCCAGCAGTTTCCCGGGACAGTCTCTCACTGAAGCTTTCTTT. It specifies CASSFPGQSLTEAFF. Using reference TRBV28 and TRBJ1-1 for the parts outside the CDR3, the full variable domain is DVKVTQSSRYLVKRTGEKVFLECVQDMDHENMFWYRQDPGLGLRLIYFSYDVKMKEKGDIPEGYSVSREKKERFSLILESASTNQTSMYLCASSFPGQSLTEAFFGQGTRLTVV.